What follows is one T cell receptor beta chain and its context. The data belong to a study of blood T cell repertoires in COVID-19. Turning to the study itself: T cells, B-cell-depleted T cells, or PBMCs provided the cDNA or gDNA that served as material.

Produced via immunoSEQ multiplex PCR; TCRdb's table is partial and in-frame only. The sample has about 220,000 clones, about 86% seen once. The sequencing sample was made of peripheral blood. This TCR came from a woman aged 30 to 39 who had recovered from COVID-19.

The CDR3 DNA reads TGTGCCAGCAGTTATGGGGCGCTGAACACTGAAGCTTTCTTT. Amino acids: CASSYGALNTEAFF. This chain joins TRBV6-6 and TRBJ1-1; D perhaps matches TRBD1 (5 bases). The V gene lost 3 bases and the J gene lost 0 bases, with 8 bases spanning the gap. Germline-derived CDR1 and CDR2 are MNHNY and SVGAGI (reference sequence). The CDR3 runs to 14 residues.